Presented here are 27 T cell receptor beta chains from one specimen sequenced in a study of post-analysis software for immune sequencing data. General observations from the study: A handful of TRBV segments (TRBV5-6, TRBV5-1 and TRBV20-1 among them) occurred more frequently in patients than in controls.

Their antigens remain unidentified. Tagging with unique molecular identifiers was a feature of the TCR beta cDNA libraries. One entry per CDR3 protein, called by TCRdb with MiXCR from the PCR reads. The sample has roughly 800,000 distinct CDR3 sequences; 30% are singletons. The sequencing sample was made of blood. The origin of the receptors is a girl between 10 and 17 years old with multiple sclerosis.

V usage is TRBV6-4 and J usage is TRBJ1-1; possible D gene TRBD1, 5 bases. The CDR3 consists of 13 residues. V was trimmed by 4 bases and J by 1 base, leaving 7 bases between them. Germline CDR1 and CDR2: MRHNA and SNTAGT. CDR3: CASSGGTNTEAFF. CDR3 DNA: TGTGCCAGCAGTGGGGGGACGAACACTGAAGCTTTCTTT.

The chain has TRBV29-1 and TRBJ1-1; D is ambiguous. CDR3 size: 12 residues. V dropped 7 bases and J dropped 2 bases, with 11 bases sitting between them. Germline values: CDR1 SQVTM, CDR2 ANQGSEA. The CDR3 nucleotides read TGCAGCGCGAAAGGGATCAACACTGAAGCTTTCTTT. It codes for CSAKGINTEAFF.

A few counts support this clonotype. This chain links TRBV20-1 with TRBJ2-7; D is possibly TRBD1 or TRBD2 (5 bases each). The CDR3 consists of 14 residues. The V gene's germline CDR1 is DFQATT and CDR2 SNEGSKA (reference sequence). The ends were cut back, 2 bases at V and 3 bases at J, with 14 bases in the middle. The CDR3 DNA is TGCAGTGCTAGACGATGGACGGGGCGCTACGAGCAGTACTTC. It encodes CSARRWTGRYEQYF.

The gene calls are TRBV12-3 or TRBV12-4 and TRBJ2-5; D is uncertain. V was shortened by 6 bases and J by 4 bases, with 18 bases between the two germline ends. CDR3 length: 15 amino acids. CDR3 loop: CASSPSFGGGETQYF. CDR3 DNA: TGTGCCAGCAGCCCCTCTTTTGGCGGTGGAGAGACCCAGTACTTC.

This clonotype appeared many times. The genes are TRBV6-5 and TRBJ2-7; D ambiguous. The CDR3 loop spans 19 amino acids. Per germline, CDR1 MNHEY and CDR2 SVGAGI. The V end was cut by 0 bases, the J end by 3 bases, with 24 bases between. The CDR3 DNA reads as TGTGCCAGCAGTTACTCGAGTGTGGCCATGGAACGCCGAATCTACGAGCAGTACTTC. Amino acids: CASSYSSVAMERRIYEQYF.

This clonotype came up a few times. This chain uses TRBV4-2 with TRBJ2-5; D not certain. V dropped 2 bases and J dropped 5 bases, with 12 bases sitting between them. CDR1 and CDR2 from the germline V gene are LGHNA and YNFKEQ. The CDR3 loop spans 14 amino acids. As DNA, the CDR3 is TGTGCCAGCAGCCAAAATGCAAGGGTGGAGACCCAGTACTTC. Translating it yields CASSQNARVETQYF.

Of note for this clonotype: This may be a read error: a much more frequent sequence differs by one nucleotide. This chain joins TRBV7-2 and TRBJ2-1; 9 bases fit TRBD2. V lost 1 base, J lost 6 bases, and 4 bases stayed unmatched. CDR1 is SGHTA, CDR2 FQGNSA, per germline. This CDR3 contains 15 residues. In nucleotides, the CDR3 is TGTGCCAGCAGCTTAGATAGCGGGAGAAGCAATGAGCAGTTCTTC. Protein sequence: CASSLDSGRSNEQFF.

For the CDR3, the DNA is TGTGCCAGCGGAGGACACACCCAACGGGAGACCCAGTACTTC. Protein sequence: CASGGHTQRETQYF. V usage is TRBV9 and J usage is TRBJ2-5; D possibly uses TRBD1 or TRBD2 (5 bases each). Trimming stripped 7 bases from V and 5 bases from J, with 18 bases between. This CDR3 is built from 14 residues. Germline lookup yields CDR1 SGDLS and CDR2 YYNGEE.

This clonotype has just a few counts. CDR3 nucleotides: TGTGCCAGCAGCTTAAGTAGGACATTTGAGACCCAGTTCTTC. The encoded protein is CASSLSRTFETQFF. The chain has TRBV7-8 and TRBJ2-1; tentative D call: TRBD1 (5 bases). The CDR3 contains 14 residues. Germline-derived CDR1 and CDR2 are SGHVS and FQNEAQ. V gave up 2 bases and J gave up 13 bases, with 18 bases separating them.

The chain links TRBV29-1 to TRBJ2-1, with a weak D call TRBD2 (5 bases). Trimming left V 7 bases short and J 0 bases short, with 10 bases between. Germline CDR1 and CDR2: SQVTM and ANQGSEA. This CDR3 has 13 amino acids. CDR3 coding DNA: TGCAGCGGGAGGACGAGCTCCTACAATGAGCAGTTCTTC. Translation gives CSGRTSSYNEQFF.

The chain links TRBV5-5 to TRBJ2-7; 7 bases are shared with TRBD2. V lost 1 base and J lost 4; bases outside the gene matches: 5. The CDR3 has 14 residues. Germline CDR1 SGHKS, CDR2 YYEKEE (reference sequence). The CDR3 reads CASSLRLAEYEQYF. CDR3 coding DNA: TGTGCCAGCAGCTTGAGGCTAGCGGAATACGAGCAGTACTTC.

This CDR3 reads CASSVAGGGGYEQYF. The CDR3 DNA reads TGTGCCAGCAGCGTAGCAGGAGGGGGCGGATACGAGCAGTACTTC. The chain couples TRBV9 to TRBJ2-7; D might be TRBD1 (7 bases). Germline V gene lookup returns CDR1 SGDLS and CDR2 YYNGEE. V lost 0 bases to trimming and J lost 4 bases, with 14 bases between them. The CDR3 sequence is 15 residues long.

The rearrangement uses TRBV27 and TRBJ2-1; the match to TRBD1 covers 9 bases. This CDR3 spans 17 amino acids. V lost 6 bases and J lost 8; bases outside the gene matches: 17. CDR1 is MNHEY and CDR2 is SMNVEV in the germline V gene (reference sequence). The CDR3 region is CASRPRQGGSIGDEQFF. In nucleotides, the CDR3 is TGTGCCAGCAGGCCCCGACAGGGGGGAAGCATAGGAGATGAGCAGTTCTTC.

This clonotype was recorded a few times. The CDR3 DNA sequence: TGCGCCAGCAGCTTCGGGGACAGATACAATGAGCAGTTCTTC. Translation: CASSFGDRYNEQFF. V and J are TRBV5-1 and TRBJ2-1, with 7 positions matching TRBD1. Trimming cost V 2 bases and J 4 bases; bases outside gene matches: 3. Germline CDR1 and CDR2: SGHRS and YFSETQ. The length of the CDR3 is 14 residues. Looking up the rest from reference TRBV5-1 and TRBJ2-1 gives the full variable domain: KAGVTQTPRYLIKTRGQQVTLSCSPISGHRSVSWYQQTPGQGLQFLFEYFSETQRNKGNFPGRFSGRQFSNSRSEMNVSTLELGDSALYLCASSFGDRYNEQFFGPGTRLTVL.

This CDR3 reads CSARPVTGTNYGYTF. As DNA, the CDR3 is TGCAGTGCTAGACCTGTGACAGGCACTAACTATGGCTACACCTTC. The J gene is TRBJ1-2, the V gene TRBV20-1; tentatively, D is TRBD1 (6 bases). V lost 2 bases and J lost 0, with 13 bases in between. The CDR3 sequence is 15 residues long. Germline loops: CDR1 DFQATT, CDR2 SNEGSKA (reference sequence).

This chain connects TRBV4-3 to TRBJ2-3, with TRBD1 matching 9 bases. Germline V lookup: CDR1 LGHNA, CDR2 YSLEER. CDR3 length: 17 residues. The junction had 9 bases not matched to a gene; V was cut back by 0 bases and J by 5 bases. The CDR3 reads CASSQDLGTGWVDTQYF. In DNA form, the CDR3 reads TGCGCCAGCAGCCAAGATCTTGGGACAGGGTGGGTAGATACGCAGTATTTT.

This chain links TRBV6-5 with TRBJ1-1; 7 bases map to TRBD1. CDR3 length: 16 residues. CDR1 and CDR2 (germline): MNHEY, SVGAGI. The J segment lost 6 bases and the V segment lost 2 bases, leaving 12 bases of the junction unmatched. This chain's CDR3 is CASSYLRRQGKSEAFF. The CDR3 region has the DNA TGTGCCAGCAGTTACCTACGACGACAGGGAAAATCTGAAGCTTTCTTT.

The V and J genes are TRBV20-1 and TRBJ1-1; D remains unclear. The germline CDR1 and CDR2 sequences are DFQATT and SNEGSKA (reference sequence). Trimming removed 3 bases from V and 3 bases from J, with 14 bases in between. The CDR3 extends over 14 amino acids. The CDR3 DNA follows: TGCAGTGCTAGTCGGCCAGTTGGGGACACTGAAGCTTTCTTT. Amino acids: CSASRPVGDTEAFF.

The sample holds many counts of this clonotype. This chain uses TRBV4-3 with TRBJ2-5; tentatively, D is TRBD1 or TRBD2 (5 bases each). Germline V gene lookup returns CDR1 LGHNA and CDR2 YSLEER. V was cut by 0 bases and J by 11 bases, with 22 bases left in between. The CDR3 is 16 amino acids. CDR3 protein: CASSQDGGLPGREQYF. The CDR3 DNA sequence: TGCGCCAGCAGCCAAGATGGAGGACTCCCAGGGCGAGAGCAGTACTTC.

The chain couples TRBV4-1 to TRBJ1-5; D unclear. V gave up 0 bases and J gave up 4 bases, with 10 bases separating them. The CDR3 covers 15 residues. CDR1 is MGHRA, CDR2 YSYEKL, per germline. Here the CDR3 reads CASSQERVRNQPQHF. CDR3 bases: TGCGCCAGCAGCCAAGAGAGAGTTAGGAATCAGCCCCAGCATTTT.

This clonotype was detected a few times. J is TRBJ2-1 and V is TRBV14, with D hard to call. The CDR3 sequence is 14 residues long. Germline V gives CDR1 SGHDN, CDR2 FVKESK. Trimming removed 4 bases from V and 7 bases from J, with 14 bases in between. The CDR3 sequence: CASSPPGWINEQFF. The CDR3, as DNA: TGTGCCAGCAGCCCCCCGGGCTGGATAAATGAGCAGTTCTTC. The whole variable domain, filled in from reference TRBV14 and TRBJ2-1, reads EAGVTQFPSHSVIEKGQTVTLRCDPISGHDNLYWYRRVMGKEIKFLLHFVKESKQDESGMPNNRFLAERTGGTYSTLKVQPAELEDSGVYFCASSPPGWINEQFFGPGTRLTVL.

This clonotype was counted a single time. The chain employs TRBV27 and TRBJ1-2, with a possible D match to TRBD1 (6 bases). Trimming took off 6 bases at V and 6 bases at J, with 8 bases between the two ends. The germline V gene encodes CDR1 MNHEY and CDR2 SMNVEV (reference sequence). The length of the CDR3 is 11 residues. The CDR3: CASSQGNGYTF. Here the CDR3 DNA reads TGTGCCAGCAGCCAGGGGAATGGCTACACCTTC.

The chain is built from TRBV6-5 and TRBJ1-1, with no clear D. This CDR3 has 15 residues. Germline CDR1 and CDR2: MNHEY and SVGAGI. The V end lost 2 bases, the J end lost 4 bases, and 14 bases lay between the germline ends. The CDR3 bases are TGTGCCAGCAGTTACGGACGGGGTGGGAGCACTGAAGCTTTCTTT. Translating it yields CASSYGRGGSTEAFF.

The CDR3 nucleotides are TGCGCCAGCAGCACCGGGACAGAGGTCTATGGCTACACCTTC. As protein: CASSTGTEVYGYTF. The chain combines TRBV5-1 with TRBJ1-2; 7 nucleotides agree with TRBD1. V gave up 4 bases and J gave up 4 bases; unmatched junction bases: 7. Per germline, CDR1 SGHRS and CDR2 YFSETQ. The CDR3 contains 14 residues.

The CDR3 sequence is CASREGQPNSPLHF. In DNA form, the CDR3 reads TGTGCCAGCAGGGAGGGACAGCCTAATTCACCCCTCCACTTT. This chain connects TRBV5-5 to TRBJ1-6; 7 bases map to TRBD1. The germline V gene encodes CDR1 SGHKS and CDR2 YYEKEE (reference sequence). This CDR3 region has 14 residues. Losses at the gene ends were 5 bases for V and 6 bases for J; bases not matched to a gene: 5.

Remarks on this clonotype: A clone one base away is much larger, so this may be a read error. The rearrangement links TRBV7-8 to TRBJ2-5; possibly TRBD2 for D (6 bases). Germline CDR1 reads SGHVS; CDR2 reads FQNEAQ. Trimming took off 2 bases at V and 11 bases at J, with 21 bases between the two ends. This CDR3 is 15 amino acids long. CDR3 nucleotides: TGTGCCAGCAGCTTAACGTCTAGCGACCACAATGAGCAGTACTTC. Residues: CASSLTSSDHNEQYF.

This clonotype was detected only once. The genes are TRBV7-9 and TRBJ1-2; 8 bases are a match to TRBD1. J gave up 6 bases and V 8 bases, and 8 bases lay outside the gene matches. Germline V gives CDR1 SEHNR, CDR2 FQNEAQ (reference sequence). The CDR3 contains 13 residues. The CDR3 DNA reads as TGTGCCAGCGGAACGCAGGGGGCGCATGGCTACACCTTC. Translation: CASGTQGAHGYTF.